At least ten counts were recorded for the clone carrying this T cell receptor (beta chain). Alpha and beta chains were covered, as first-strand cDNA relied on TRAV- and TRBV-specific primers. TCR amplification involved 20 to 25 PCR cycles with a constant-region primer and V-primer adapter. TCRdb reprocessed the reads with MiXCR, giving one entry per CDR3 protein. This sample has tens of thousands of distinct CDR3 sequences, with under 25% found just once. This sample is drawn from a study of low-dose radiotherapy and immunotherapy resistance in tumors. V shed 3 bases and J 3 bases; nucleotides not matched to a gene: 8. Germline CDR1 reads LNHDA; CDR2 reads SQIVND (reference sequence). There are 17 residues in the CDR3. Time point here: after trial treatment. The treatment denotes: LDRT plus nivolumab, ipilimumab, low-dose cyclophosphamide and aspirin (RACIN trial).

The V call is TRBV19, the J call TRBJ1-6; 7 bases agree with TRBD1. This TCR came from a female donor with ovarian cancer. Sample: PBMCs, taken after low-dose radiotherapy plus immunotherapy. CDR3 residues: CASSIAGTAFYNSPLHF. CDR3 bases: TGTGCCAGTAGTATCGCGGGGACAGCCTTCTATAATTCACCCCTCCACTTT.